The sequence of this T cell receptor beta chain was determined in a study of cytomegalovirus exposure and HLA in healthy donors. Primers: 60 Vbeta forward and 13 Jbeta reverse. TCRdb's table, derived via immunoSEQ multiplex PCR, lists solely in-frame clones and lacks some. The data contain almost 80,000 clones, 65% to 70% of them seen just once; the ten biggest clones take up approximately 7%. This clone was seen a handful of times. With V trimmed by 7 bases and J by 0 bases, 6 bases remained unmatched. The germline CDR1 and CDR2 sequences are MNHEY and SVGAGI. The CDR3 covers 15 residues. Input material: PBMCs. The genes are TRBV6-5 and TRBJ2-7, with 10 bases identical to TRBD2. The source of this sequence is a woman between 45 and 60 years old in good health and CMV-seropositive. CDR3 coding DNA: TGTGCCAGCACTATAGCGGGGGGCACCTCCTACGAGCAGTACTTC. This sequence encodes CASTIAGGTSYEQYF.